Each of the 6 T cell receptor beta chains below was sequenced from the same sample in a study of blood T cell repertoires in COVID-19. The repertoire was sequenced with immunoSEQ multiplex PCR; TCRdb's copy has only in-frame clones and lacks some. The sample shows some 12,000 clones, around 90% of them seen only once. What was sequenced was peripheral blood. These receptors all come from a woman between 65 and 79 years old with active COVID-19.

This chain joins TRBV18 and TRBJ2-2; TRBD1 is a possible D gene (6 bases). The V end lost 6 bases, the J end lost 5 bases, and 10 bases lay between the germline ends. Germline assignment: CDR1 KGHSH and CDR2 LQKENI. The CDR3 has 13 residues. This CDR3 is CASSFGQTGELFF. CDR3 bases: TGTGCCAGCTCCTTCGGACAGACCGGGGAGCTGTTTTTT.

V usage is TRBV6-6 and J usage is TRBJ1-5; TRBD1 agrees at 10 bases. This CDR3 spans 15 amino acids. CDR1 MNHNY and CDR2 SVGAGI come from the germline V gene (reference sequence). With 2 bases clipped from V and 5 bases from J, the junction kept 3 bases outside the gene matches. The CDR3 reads CASSYPDRGDQPQHF. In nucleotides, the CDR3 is TGTGCCAGCAGTTACCCGGACAGGGGGGATCAGCCCCAGCATTTT.

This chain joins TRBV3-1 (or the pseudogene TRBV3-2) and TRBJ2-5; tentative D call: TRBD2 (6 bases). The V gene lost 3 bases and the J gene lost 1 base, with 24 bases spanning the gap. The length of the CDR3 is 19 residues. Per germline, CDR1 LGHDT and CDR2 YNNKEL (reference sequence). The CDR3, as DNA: TGTGCCAGCAGCCACCGCTTGCAGGAGGGCCGAGTAGGCCAAGAGACCCAGTACTTC. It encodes CASSHRLQEGRVGQETQYF.

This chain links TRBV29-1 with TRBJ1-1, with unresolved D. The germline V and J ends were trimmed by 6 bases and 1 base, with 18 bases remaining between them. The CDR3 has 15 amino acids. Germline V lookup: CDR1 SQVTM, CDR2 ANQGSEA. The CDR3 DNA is TGCAGCGTCACCGGAGAGGATAGGAGGAACACTGAAGCTTTCTTT. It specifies CSVTGEDRRNTEAFF.

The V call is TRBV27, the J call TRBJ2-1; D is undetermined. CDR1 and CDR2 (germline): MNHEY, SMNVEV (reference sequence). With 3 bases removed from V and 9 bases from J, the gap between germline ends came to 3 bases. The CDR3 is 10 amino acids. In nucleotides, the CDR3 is TGTGCCAGCAGTTTTCTTGAGCAGTTCTTC. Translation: CASSFLEQFF.

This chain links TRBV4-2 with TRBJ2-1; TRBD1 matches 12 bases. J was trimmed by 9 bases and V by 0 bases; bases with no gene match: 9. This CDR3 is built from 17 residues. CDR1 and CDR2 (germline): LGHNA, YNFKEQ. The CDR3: CASSQEVWDRGRGEQFF. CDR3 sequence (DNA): TGTGCCAGCAGCCAAGAGGTTTGGGACAGGGGGCGCGGTGAGCAGTTCTTC.